This TCR beta chain emerged from a study of identical twins. This clonotype was observed many times. cDNA molecules carried unique molecular identifiers, and template switching added a universal primer site. TCRdb re-derived calls from the 5' RACE reads in MiXCR, one entry per CDR3 protein. The data hold 150,000 or so distinct CDR3 sequences, with roughly 3.5% observed a single time. V was trimmed by 2 bases and J by 0 bases, leaving 5 bases between them. The CDR3 is made up of 14 amino acids. The source material was memory T cells sorted from blood. The receptor was isolated from a young man in good health. This chain links TRBV12-3 or TRBV12-4 with TRBJ1-5; D uncertain. The CDR3 DNA reads as TGTGCCAGCAGTTTATCGGGTAGCAATCAGCCCCAGCATTTT. Amino acids: CASSLSGSNQPQHF.